The rows below give T cell receptor beta chains drawn from one sample of a study of breast tumors, draining lymph nodes, adjacent tissues. From the multiplex PCR reads, TCRdb called clonotypes with MiXCR, one entry per CDR3 protein. The sample has some 85,000 distinct CDR3 sequences, around 29% seen once; the top ten hold 7.5% to 10%. Specimen: axillary lymph node tissue. Receptors were obtained from a female donor with breast cancer. Some clones in this sample may be carry-over from other donors' samples. CDR3s include the opening cysteine and the closing phenylalanine or tryptophan. D genes are given only for firm matches. Clone size is stated in some rows and not others, as once, few, many or a class when expanded.

clone_size,j_call,v_call,d_call,cdr3_nt,cdr3_aa
many,TRBJ1-6,TRBV27,-,TGTGCCAGCAGTAATCAACGCGATTCACCCCTCCACTTT,CASSNQRDSPLHF
-,TRBJ1-1,TRBV7-2,-,TGTGCCAGCAGCTTTGACCGGGACCGGAACACTGAAGCTTTCTTT,CASSFDRDRNTEAFF
many,TRBJ2-7,TRBV5-1,TRBD1,TGCGCCAGCAGCTTGGACCTGGACAGGTTCATTTACTTC,CASSLDLDRFIYF
many,TRBJ1-3,TRBV7-9,-,TGTGCCAGCAGCTTAGTAAGGAATTGGGCGGGCGGCCCTGGAAACACCATATATTTT,CASSLVRNWAGGPGNTIYF
many,TRBJ2-7,TRBV9,-,TGTGCCAGCAGCGCCCCCCCGCAGGGGGGCGAGCAGTACTTC,CASSAPPQGGEQYF
-,TRBJ1-3,TRBV20-1,TRBD1,TGCAGTGCCTCGGGACAGGGGGCGCTCGGCTACACCATATATTTT,CSASGQGALGYTIYF
-,TRBJ2-3,TRBV15,TRBD2,TGTGCCACCAGCAAAATAGCGGGAGGGGGCACAGATACGCAGTATTTT,CATSKIAGGGTDTQYF
-,TRBJ2-7,TRBV12-3/TRBV12-4,-,TGTGTCAGCAGTTCACGACCTTACGAGCAGTACTTC,CVSSSRPYEQYF
many,TRBJ2-7,TRBV19,-,TGTGCCAGTAGTAGTCAGGGTTCCGAGCAGTACTTC,CASSSQGSEQYF
many,TRBJ2-5,TRBV7-3,TRBD1,TGTGCCAGCAGCGCCTACAGGGGGCGGCAAGAGACCCAGTACTTC,CASSAYRGRQETQYF
-,TRBJ1-2,TRBV20-1,-,TGCAGTGCTAGAGCGGGCCTAGGGTATGCCTACACCTTC,CSARAGLGYAYTF
many,TRBJ1-5,TRBV10-3,-,TGTGCCATCAGTGAGGAGGGGCCCTCCCATCAGCCCCAGCATTTT,CAISEEGPSHQPQHF
many,TRBJ2-7,TRBV6-2/TRBV6-3,-,TGTGCCAGCAGAAGAGTTGACAGCGGCTACGAGCAGTACTTC,CASRRVDSGYEQYF
once,TRBJ2-5,TRBV20-1,-,TGCAGTGCTAGAGCCTCAACGTACGGGGTTCAAGAGACCCAGTACTTC,CSARASTYGVQETQYF
many,TRBJ2-5,TRBV2,-,TGTGCCAGCAGGGGAGGAGGGGAGACCCAGTACTTC,CASRGGGETQYF
many,TRBJ2-5,TRBV6-6,-,TGTGCCAGCAGTCACTCGAGGGGGCAAGAGACCCAGTACTTC,CASSHSRGQETQYF
many,TRBJ2-1,TRBV10-1,TRBD1,TGCGCCAGCAGTTGGACCGGGACAGGGGCTCTCAATGAGCAGTTCTTC,CASSWTGTGALNEQFF
many,TRBJ1-6,TRBV7-2,-,TGTGCCAGCAGCCCTGGGTCGGGGGGGGATTCACCCCTCCACTTT,CASSPGSGGDSPLHF
many,TRBJ2-4,TRBV7-2,-,TGTGCCAGCAGCGCGGAAACGATTCAGTACTTC,CASSAETIQYF
many,TRBJ2-3,TRBV7-2,-,TGTGCCAGCAGGATTGACAGATACGCAGATACGCAGTATTTT,CASRIDRYADTQYF
many,TRBJ2-2,TRBV7-2,-,TGTGCCAGCAGCTTATATGACGCTTCCAACACCGGGGAGCTGTTTTTT,CASSLYDASNTGELFF
-,TRBJ1-1,TRBV7-9,-,TGTGCCAGCAGCCCGGACAGTGGACTTGAAGCTTTCTTT,CASSPDSGLEAFF
many,TRBJ2-7,TRBV7-2,TRBD1,TGTGCCAGCAGCTTACAGGGGGACCCCTACGAGCAGTACTTC,CASSLQGDPYEQYF
many,TRBJ2-5,TRBV6-6,TRBD2,TGTGCCAGCAGAGGACTAGCCCAAGAGACCCAGTACTTC,CASRGLAQETQYF
many,TRBJ1-6,TRBV2,-,TGTGCCAGCAGTGAAGCGCTTCGGGTGGCACAGTCCAATTCACCCCTCCACTTT,CASSEALRVAQSNSPLHF
many,TRBJ2-7,TRBV18,TRBD1,TGTGCCAGCTCACCCTACAGTGGGACAGGGGGCTACGAGCAGTACTTC,CASSPYSGTGGYEQYF
-,TRBJ1-2,TRBV20-1,-,TGCAGTCCCGTCGGAGCCTCCTATGGCTACACCTTC,CSPVGASYGYTF
many,TRBJ2-1,TRBV15,TRBD2,TGTGCCACCAGAAGGACTAGCGGGAGCAATGAGCAGTTCTTC,CATRRTSGSNEQFF